This T cell receptor beta chain was observed in a study of T cell changes during pregnancy in multiple sclerosis. This CDR3 is built from 16 residues. Germline V gene lookup returns CDR1 SGHRS and CDR2 YFSETQ. The V segment lost 2 bases and the J segment 5 bases; nucleotides outside the gene matches: 6. Assay: immunoSEQ multiplex PCR; the TCRdb copy retains only in-frame clones and omits some. The data show around 68,000 clones, with about nine tenths seen just once and 1.5% held by the top ten. The sample in question was peripheral blood, obtained in the third trimester of pregnancy. This clonotype was sampled from a female donor with multiple sclerosis, enrolled in a pregnancy study. The chain carries TRBV5-1 and TRBJ2-5; 13 bases are a match to TRBD2. CDR3 sequence: CASSFRLAGGRETQYF. For the CDR3, the DNA is TGCGCCAGCAGCTTTCGACTAGCGGGGGGCAGGGAGACCCAGTACTTC.